This T cell receptor (beta chain) is drawn from a study of T cells in women clearing cervical HPV infection. TCRdb keeps only in-frame clones here, not all; method: immunoSEQ multiplex PCR. Here the sample table reports roughly 29,000 clones. The CDR3 runs to 14 residues. V was pared by 1 base and J by 8 bases, with 13 bases between. Per germline, CDR1 SGHRS and CDR2 YFSETQ. As regards this clone: The CDR3 is cut off 3 residues early in the read; its end comes from the germline J gene.

Sequencing was carried out using blood buffy coat. This sequence joins TRBV5-1 and TRBJ1-5, with D perhaps TRBD1 (5 bases). This sequence was found in a woman between 18 and 75 years old with a cervical HPV16 infection that either progressed to CIN3+ or cleared (not recorded which). CDR3: CASSLPGTTEPQHF. The CDR3 DNA, read in part, is TGCGCCAGCAGCTTGCCAGGGACTACAGAGCCC.